The 18 T cell receptor beta chains below come from one sample, sequenced in a study of blood T cell repertoires in COVID-19. Here immunoSEQ multiplex PCR was the method, and the copy in TCRdb shows in-frame clones only, minus some. Of just over 45,000 clones detected, 85% to 90% appear once; the ten largest clones hold about 4.7%. The sequenced sample consisted of peripheral blood. The receptors were sampled from a human donor in a cohort sampled during active COVID-19.

The chain has TRBV5-4 and TRBJ2-4; TRBD1 matches 9 bases. The CDR3 contains 16 residues. J gave up 6 bases and V 0 bases, and 7 bases lay outside the gene matches. In germline, CDR1 is SGHNT, CDR2 YYREEE (reference sequence). CDR3 DNA: TGTGCCAGCAGCTTGGGGTCGGCGGGACAGGGAAACATTCAGTACTTC. Translating gives CASSLGSAGQGNIQYF. The full variable domain, completed using reference TRBV5-4 and TRBJ2-4, is ETGVTQSPTHLIKTRGQQVTLRCSSQSGHNTVSWYQQALGQGPQFIFQYYREEENGRGNFPPRFSGLQFPNYSSELNVNALELDDSALYLCASSLGSAGQGNIQYFGAGTRLSVL.

The chain combines TRBV6-4 with TRBJ2-1, with TRBD1 as a possible D gene (6 bases). The CDR3 sequence is 13 residues long. The germline gives CDR1 MRHNA, CDR2 SNTAGT. Trimming took 4 bases from V and 7 from J, leaving 11 bases between them. The CDR3 loop reads CASSGLGGNEQFF. The CDR3, as DNA: TGTGCCAGCAGTGGCCTAGGGGGAAATGAGCAGTTCTTC.

The CDR3 sequence: CASSVDRGFYNEQFF. The CDR3 region has the DNA TGTGCCAGCAGCGTGGACAGGGGCTTCTACAATGAGCAGTTCTTC. The rearrangement joins TRBV5-5 to TRBJ2-1; 9 positions match TRBD1. The CDR3 loop spans 15 amino acids. Losses at the gene ends were 4 bases for V and 3 bases for J; bases not matched to a gene: 5. Germline values: CDR1 SGHKS, CDR2 YYEKEE (reference sequence).

In nucleotides, the CDR3 is TGTGCCAGCAGTGAAGGACAGGTTCCAACTAATGAAAAACTGTTTTTT. It codes for CASSEGQVPTNEKLFF. The chain uses TRBV6-1 and TRBJ1-4, with a weak D call TRBD1 (6 bases). Germline loops: CDR1 MNHNS, CDR2 SASEGT. Between the trimmed V and J ends, which lost 1 base and 0 bases, there was a span of 9 bases. The CDR3 contains 16 residues.

The chain has TRBV24-1 and TRBJ2-3, with 11 bases aligning to TRBD1. CDR1 and CDR2 from the germline V gene are KGHDR and SFDVKD. The CDR3 runs to 15 residues. Germline trimming cut 1 base from V and 7 bases from J; bases unmatched to any gene: 3. The CDR3 DNA reads TGTGCCACCAGTGATTTCGGACAGGGGGCGAATACGCAGTATTTT. Translating it yields CATSDFGQGANTQYF.

The V gene is TRBV7-9, the J gene TRBJ2-6; 8 nucleotides match TRBD1. From germline, CDR1 is SEHNR and CDR2 FQNEAQ (reference sequence). Trimming removed 5 bases from V and 0 bases from J; junction bases left unmatched: 12. This CDR3 is 19 amino acids long. Here the CDR3 reads CASSAGRGTGYSGANVLTF. In DNA, the CDR3 is TGTGCCAGCAGCGCAGGACGAGGGACAGGATACTCTGGGGCCAACGTCCTGACTTTC.

The J gene is TRBJ2-1, the V gene TRBV24-1; the match to TRBD2 covers 8 bases. Germline trimming cut 4 bases from V and 4 bases from J; bases unmatched to any gene: 11. Germline lookup yields CDR1 KGHDR and CDR2 SFDVKD. The CDR3 has 17 residues. The CDR3 DNA reads as TGTGCCACCAGTGAGGCTACGGGACTAGGATCGTACAATGAGCAGTTCTTC. Translation: CATSEATGLGSYNEQFF.

The chain carries TRBV3-1 (or the pseudogene TRBV3-2) and TRBJ2-7; TRBD2 agrees at 13 bases. CDR3 length equals 16 residues. V trimming: 4 bases; J trimming: 3 bases; junction bases outside the gene matches: 6. Germline values: CDR1 LGHDT, CDR2 YNNKEL (reference sequence). This CDR3 is CASSPGLAGAVYEQYF. As DNA, the CDR3 is TGTGCCAGCAGCCCCGGACTAGCGGGAGCTGTCTACGAGCAGTACTTC.

The table lists this clone with a few counts. The gene calls are TRBV24-1 and TRBJ1-2; TRBD1 is a possible D gene (5 bases). The CDR3 runs to 14 residues. The germline gives CDR1 KGHDR, CDR2 SFDVKD. Trimming removed 3 bases from V and 1 base from J, with 8 bases in between. CDR3 protein: CATSDGHINYGYTF. The DNA for the CDR3 is TGTGCCACCAGTGATGGACACATTAACTATGGCTACACCTTC.

The chain employs TRBV6-6 and TRBJ1-3; maybe TRBD1 (5 bases). Germline CDR1 is MNHNY and CDR2 is SVGAGI (reference sequence). The V gene lost 9 bases and the J gene lost 0 bases, with 15 bases spanning the gap. The CDR3 extends over 15 amino acids. The CDR3 here is CASMGDFSSGNTIYF. DNA of the CDR3: TGTGCCAGTATGGGGGACTTCAGCTCTGGAAACACCATATATTTT.

The genes are TRBV5-6 and TRBJ1-4; D is perhaps TRBD1 (5 bases). This CDR3 comprises 13 residues. The germline V gene has CDR1 SGHDT and CDR2 YYEEEE. V lost 7 bases to trimming and J lost 6 bases, with 13 bases between them. The CDR3 DNA is TGTGCCAGCTCGAGACAGTCCGATGAAAAACTGTTTTTT. Translated: CASSRQSDEKLFF. The complete variable domain, with remaining parts taken from reference TRBV5-6 and TRBJ1-4, reads DAGVTQSPTHLIKTRGQQVTLRCSPKSGHDTVSWYQQALGQGPQFIFQYYEEEERQRGNFPDRFSGHQFPNYSSELNVNALLLGDSALYLCASSRQSDEKLFFGSGTQLSVL.

The chain is built from TRBV7-8 and TRBJ2-1; 8 bases line up with TRBD1. CDR3 length: 13 residues. Trimming removed 10 bases from V and 5 bases from J; junction bases left unmatched: 7. CDR1 is SGHVS and CDR2 is FQNEAQ in the germline V gene. Here the CDR3 reads CAIDRGGDNEQFF. The CDR3 bases are TGTGCCATCGACAGGGGTGGGGACAATGAGCAGTTCTTC.

The chain recombines TRBV3-1 (or the pseudogene TRBV3-2) with TRBJ2-3; D is unresolved. V was cut by 0 bases and J by 4 bases, with 8 bases left in between. CDR1 and CDR2 (germline): LGHDT, YNNKEL (reference sequence). The CDR3 loop spans 14 amino acids. The CDR3 nucleotides are TGTGCCAGCAGCCAAGATACTCTATCAGATACGCAGTATTTT. Amino acids: CASSQDTLSDTQYF.

This chain connects TRBV5-4 to TRBJ2-3, with 7 nucleotides matching TRBD2. This CDR3 is built from 15 residues. The V and J ends lost 4 bases and 0 bases, in that order; junction bases with no gene match: 5. Germline values: CDR1 SGHNT, CDR2 YYREEE (reference sequence). The CDR3 here is CASSTSSGSTDTQYF. CDR3 in DNA: TGTGCCAGCAGCACCTCTAGCGGAAGCACAGATACGCAGTATTTT.

The chain employs TRBV18 and TRBJ2-3; unclear D gene. The V end was cut by 5 bases, the J end by 0 bases, with 15 bases between. The CDR3 length is 16 residues. Germline V gives CDR1 KGHSH, CDR2 LQKENI. In nucleotides, the CDR3 is TGTGCCAGCTCATCACTCCCAGTCCTTAGCACAGATACGCAGTATTTT. It translates to CASSSLPVLSTDTQYF.

This rearrangement joins TRBV19 to TRBJ2-4; the match to TRBD2 covers 14 bases. Germline-derived CDR1 and CDR2 are LNHDA and SQIVND (reference sequence). There are 15 residues in the CDR3. The V and J ends lost 5 bases and 7 bases, in that order; junction bases with no gene match: 4. For the CDR3, the DNA is TGTGCCAGTAGTGTGACTAGCGGGGGGGTGAACATTCAGTACTTC. It translates to CASSVTSGGVNIQYF.

The chain has TRBV18 and TRBJ2-5; weak D call: TRBD1 (5 bases). Germline V CDR1 and CDR2: KGHSH, LQKENI. The V and J ends lost 1 base and 5 bases respectively, with 17 bases between them. The CDR3 contains 16 residues. CDR3 bases: TGTGCCAGCTCACCACAAAGGCTAGGGGTTAGTGAGACCCAGTACTTC. Its protein product is CASSPQRLGVSETQYF.

This rearrangement joins TRBV2 to TRBJ1-1, with D possibly being TRBD1 (5 bases). Trimming took 4 bases from V and 1 from J, leaving 13 bases between them. From germline, CDR1 is SNHLY and CDR2 FYNNEI. The CDR3 length is 15 residues. Written as DNA, the CDR3 is TGTGCCAGCAGTGGACTGGGACTCACGAACACTGAAGCTTTCTTT. Protein: CASSGLGLTNTEAFF.